This T cell receptor (beta chain) was documented in a study of blood T cells in healthy people across ages. Trimming cost V 6 bases and J 1 base; bases outside gene matches: 6. This CDR3 contains 15 residues. CDR1 is MNHNY and CDR2 is SVGAGI in the germline V gene (reference sequence). A second about 6 to 12 cycle PCR used barcoded and J-beta primers. TCRdb processed the 5' RACE reads anew with MiXCR; each CDR3 protein has one entry. The sample has approximately 900,000 distinct CDR3 sequences, approximately 32% seen once. These same records also appear under a second study, on T cells of mothers and their children.

The specimen sequenced was blood. This chain links TRBV6-6 with TRBJ1-5, with 7 bases matching TRBD1. The origin of this receptor is a woman in her thirties or forties in good health. CDR3 in amino acids: CASRPTGESNQPQHF. CDR3 DNA: TGTGCCAGCAGACCTACAGGGGAAAGCAATCAGCCCCAGCATTTT.